This T cell receptor (beta chain) was observed in a study of cytomegalovirus exposure and HLA in healthy donors. Study observations and caveats: A list of 150 to 200 TCR beta chains associated with cytomegalovirus was given.

PCR was performed using 60 Vbeta and 13 Jbeta primers. Only in-frame clones appear in the TCRdb table, and some are missing; sequencing was by immunoSEQ multiplex PCR. Here the sample spans 150,000 to 200,000 clones, approximately 86% being singletons. CDR3 length: 16 amino acids. Trimming at V came to 8 bases and at J to 5 bases, leaving 11 bases not matched to a gene. The germline V gene encodes CDR1 MDHEN and CDR2 SYDVKM. Worth noting for this clone: Antigen: not known.

Sample: PBMCs. The chain carries TRBV28 and TRBJ2-1, with 11 bases matching TRBD2. The clonotype originates from a woman aged 18-29 years in good health and CMV-seronegative. The CDR3 spells CASGPAGTSGNNEQFF. The CDR3 bases are TGTGCCAGCGGGCCCGCCGGGACTAGCGGCAACAATGAGCAGTTCTTC.